A single T cell receptor (beta chain) is shown here with its context. Antigen specificity is unknown. This CDR3 is 14 amino acids long. V dropped 6 bases and J dropped 8 bases, with 19 bases sitting between them. Germline CDR1 MGHDK, CDR2 SYGVNS. This record belongs to a study of blood T cells in healthy people across ages. Overall study findings and caveats: Donor CMV infection status was unknown, possibly confounding age-related changes in expanded clonotypes.

Each sample gave at least 6.5 million isolated PBMCs. A second PCR of about 7 to 12 cycles used a sample-barcoded 5' primer and a J-beta primer mix. TCRdb re-called the 5' RACE reads with MiXCR, one entry per CDR3 protein. The table lists around 800,000 distinct CDR3 sequences, around 45% of them singletons, with around 21% in the top ten. The chain couples TRBV25-1 to TRBJ1-2; tentatively, D is TRBD1 (6 bases). This receptor was taken from a man aged 55 to 70 in good health. Sample: blood. CDR3 DNA: TGTGCCAGCAGCCCTCAGGGGTGGGACGAGGGCTACACCTTC. The encoded protein is CASSPQGWDEGYTF.